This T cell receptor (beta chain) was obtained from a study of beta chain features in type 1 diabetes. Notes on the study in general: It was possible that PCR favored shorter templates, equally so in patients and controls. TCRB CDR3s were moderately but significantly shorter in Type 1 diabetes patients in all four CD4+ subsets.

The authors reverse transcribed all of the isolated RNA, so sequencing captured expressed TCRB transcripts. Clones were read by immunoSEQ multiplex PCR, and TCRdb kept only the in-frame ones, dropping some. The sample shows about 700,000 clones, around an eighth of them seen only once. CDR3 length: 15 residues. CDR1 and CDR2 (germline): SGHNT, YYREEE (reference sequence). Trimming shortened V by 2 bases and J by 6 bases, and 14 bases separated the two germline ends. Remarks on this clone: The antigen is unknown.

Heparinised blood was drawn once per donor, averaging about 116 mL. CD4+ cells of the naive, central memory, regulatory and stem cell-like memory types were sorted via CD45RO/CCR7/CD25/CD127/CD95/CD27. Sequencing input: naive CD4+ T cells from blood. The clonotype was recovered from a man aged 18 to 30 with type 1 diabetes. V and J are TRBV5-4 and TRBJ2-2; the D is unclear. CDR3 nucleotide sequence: TGTGCCAGCAGCTTAGCAGGTCAACCAGCCGGGGAGCTGTTTTTT. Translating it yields CASSLAGQPAGELFF.